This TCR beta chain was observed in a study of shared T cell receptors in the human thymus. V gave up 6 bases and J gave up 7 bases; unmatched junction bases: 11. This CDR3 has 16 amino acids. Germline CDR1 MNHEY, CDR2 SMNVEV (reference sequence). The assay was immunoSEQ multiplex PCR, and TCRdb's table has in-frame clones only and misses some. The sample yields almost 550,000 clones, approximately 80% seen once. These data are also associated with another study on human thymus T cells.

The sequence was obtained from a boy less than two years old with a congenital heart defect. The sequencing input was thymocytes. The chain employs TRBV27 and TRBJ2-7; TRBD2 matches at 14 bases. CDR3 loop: CASRVLGLAGVKEQYF. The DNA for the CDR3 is TGTGCCAGCAGAGTTTTGGGACTAGCGGGAGTAAAAGAGCAGTACTTC.